This TCR beta chain emerged from a study of blood T cell repertoires in COVID-19. Across the whole study: Spain, Italy and the United States supplied samples that represented acute and convalescent COVID-19. In each case, the material was cDNA or gDNA derived from T cells, B-cell-depleted T cells, or PBMCs.

The CDR3 has 16 amino acids. Germline V CDR1 and CDR2: MNHEY, SMNVEV (reference sequence). The V end was cut by 8 bases, the J end by 10 bases, with 29 bases between. Methods used by the authors: Amplification of reference gene primers was used by the study to estimate nucleated cell counts. TCRdb keeps only in-frame clones here, not all; method: immunoSEQ multiplex PCR. The V and J calls and clone size come from that table; D and trimming were worked out from the DNA. The sample has 75,000 to 100,000 clones, 82% seen once. The chain is built from TRBV27 and TRBJ1-1, with D possibly matching TRBD1 (6 bases). The TCR was taken from a human donor in a cohort sampled during active COVID-19. Sequencing was performed on peripheral blood. CDR3 residues: CASADLSPRERGVAFF. In nucleotides, the CDR3 is TGTGCCAGCGCAGACCTAAGCCCGCGGGAGAGGGGGGTAGCTTTCTTT.